These T cell receptor beta chains were read from a single sample in a study of blood T cells in healthy people across ages. TCRdb independently ran MiXCR on the 5' RACE reads; one entry per CDR3 protein. The sample carries around 2 million distinct CDR3 sequences, approximately 40% recorded once. Sequencing used blood. The receptor source for this set is a human donor in good health. Both conserved end residues are part of each CDR3. A D gene is named only where the DNA matches it firmly. Expanded clones get a size class; other rows say once, few or many, or leave the size out.

>TRBV11-2|TRBD1|TRBJ2-7|.
CASSLVGQGKGNEQYF
TGTGCCAGCAGCTTAGTGGGACAGGGAAAGGGGAACGAGCAGTACTTC
>TRBV6-2/TRBV6-3|.|TRBJ2-6|.
CASNTRESGANVLTF
TGTGCCAGCAATACCAGGGAAAGTGGGGCCAACGTCCTGACTTTC
>TRBV20-1|.|TRBJ1-6|.
CSARDVRKGDNSPLHF
TGCAGTGCTAGAGATGTAAGGAAGGGGGATAATTCACCCCTCCACTTT
>TRBV4-2|.|TRBJ1-4|few
CASSPGVANEKLFF
TGTGCCAGCAGCCCAGGGGTAGCTAATGAAAAACTGTTTTTT
>TRBV5-5|TRBD1|TRBJ2-7|few
CASSPRWQGAYEQYF
TGTGCCAGCAGTCCCCGTTGGCAGGGGGCCTACGAGCAGTACTTC
>TRBV4-2|TRBD1|TRBJ1-1|.
CASSQDRGVGTEAFF
TGTGCCAGCAGCCAAGACAGGGGGGTGGGCACTGAAGCTTTCTTT
>TRBV5-6|.|TRBJ1-5|.
CASSLRGLQQPQHF
TGTGCCAGCAGCTTACGGGGGCTACAGCAGCCCCAGCATTTT
>TRBV9|TRBD1|TRBJ2-1|few
CASSSGGDSYNEQFF
TGTGCCAGCAGCTCAGGGGGCGACTCCTACAATGAGCAGTTCTTC
>TRBV10-3|TRBD1|TRBJ1-2|few
CAISPTGTGDSNHGYTF
TGTGCCATCAGCCCGACCGGGACAGGGGACTCTAACCATGGCTACACCTTC
>TRBV7-2|.|TRBJ2-1|.
CASSLHSSYNEQFF
TGTGCCAGCAGCTTACATAGCTCCTACAATGAGCAGTTCTTC
>TRBV5-1|.|TRBJ2-4|few
CASSFGRILKAKNIQYF
TGCGCCAGCAGCTTCGGCCGGATCCTAAAAGCCAAAAACATTCAGTACTTC
>TRBV7-2|TRBD2|TRBJ2-5|.
CASSSPRTSGVKRAQYF
TGTGCCAGCAGCTCGCCGAGGACTAGCGGAGTCAAGAGAGCCCAGTACTTC
>TRBV7-9|.|TRBJ2-1|.
CASSLARGGWPYNEQFF
TGTGCCAGCAGCTTAGCGAGGGGCGGCTGGCCCTACAATGAGCAGTTCTTC
>TRBV12-3/TRBV12-4|.|TRBJ2-1|.
CASSFNEGRNFYNEQFF
TGTGCCAGCAGTTTTAATGAGGGCAGGAACTTTTACAATGAGCAGTTCTTC
>TRBV5-5|TRBD2|TRBJ2-7|many
CASSQTSGYTYEQYF
TGTGCCAGCAGTCAGACTAGCGGATATACCTACGAGCAGTACTTC
>TRBV29-1|TRBD1|TRBJ2-7|few
CSAQRGTGAYEQYF
TGCAGCGCCCAACGGGGGACAGGGGCCTACGAGCAGTACTTC
>TRBV4-2|.|TRBJ2-1|.
CASSQGVGEFNEQFF
TGTGCCAGCAGCCAAGGTGTTGGAGAGTTCAATGAGCAGTTCTTC
>TRBV7-9|TRBD1|TRBJ2-7|.
CASSMDRNGAYEQYF
TGTGCCAGCAGCATGGACAGGAACGGGGCCTACGAGCAGTACTTC
>TRBV5-1|TRBD2|TRBJ2-1|few
CASSPGLAEVDEQFF
TGCGCCAGCAGCCCCGGACTAGCGGAGGTGGATGAGCAGTTCTTC
>TRBV2|.|TRBJ1-2|.
CASRTHGENYGYTF
TGTGCCAGCAGGACCCATGGAGAGAACTATGGCTACACCTTC
>TRBV11-2|.|TRBJ2-3|many
CASSSPITDTDTQYF
TGTGCCAGCAGCTCCCCTATAACTGACACAGATACGCAGTATTTT
>TRBV3-1|TRBD1|TRBJ1-1|.
CASSHIDRGPAEAFF
TGTGCCAGCAGCCATATTGATAGGGGGCCCGCTGAAGCTTTCTTT
>TRBV7-8|.|TRBJ2-3|few
CASSLEPSGTDTQYF
TGTGCCAGCAGCTTAGAACCTAGCGGCACAGATACGCAGTATTTT
>TRBV5-1|.|TRBJ2-4|few
CASSSRDTYIQYF
TGCGCCAGCAGCTCACGGGACACCTACATTCAGTACTTC
>TRBV3-1|.|TRBJ2-2|.
CASRELGATGELFF
TGTGCCAGCCGGGAACTGGGGGCCACCGGGGAGCTGTTTTTT